The 27 T cell receptor beta chains listed next were all sequenced from one sample in a study of shared clonotypes between healthy human individuals. CD45RO-negative CD8 cells positively selected for CCR7 made up the naive population, which excluded terminally differentiated effector memory CD45RA+ cells. Produced via immunoSEQ multiplex PCR; TCRdb's table is partial and in-frame only. The sample has under 850,000 clones, roughly 92% seen once; the top ten hold around 24%. Sequenced sample: naive CD8+ T cells sorted from blood. These receptors all come from a man younger than 45 in good health.

This sequence joins TRBV4-3 and TRBJ2-2, with 7 positions matching TRBD2. CDR1 LGHNA and CDR2 YSLEER come from the germline V gene. With 0 bases clipped from V and 4 bases from J, the junction kept 8 bases outside the gene matches. This CDR3 has 17 amino acids. In DNA form, the CDR3 reads TGCGCCAGCAGCCAAGATCTTGGCGGGAGCGTCACCGGGGAGCTGTTTTTT. Translation: CASSQDLGGSVTGELFF.

This clone was seen once. CDR3 sequence (DNA): TGTGCTCTGGACAGGATGCGCAATGAGCAGTTCTTC. Residues: CALDRMRNEQFF. The chain joins TRBV2 to TRBJ2-1; TRBD1 matches 7 bases. In germline, CDR1 is SNHLY, CDR2 FYNNEI. The CDR3 has 12 amino acids.

This rearrangement joins TRBV7-9 to TRBJ2-1; 12 nucleotides agree with TRBD1. The CDR3 has 16 residues. Trimming removed 5 bases from V and 6 bases from J; junction bases left unmatched: 8. The V gene's germline CDR1 is SEHNR and CDR2 FQNEAQ (reference sequence). This CDR3 reads CASSTTGTGGFNEQFF. The CDR3, as DNA: TGTGCCAGCAGCACAACCGGGACAGGGGGCTTCAATGAGCAGTTCTTC.

The chain carries TRBV9 and TRBJ2-3, with D maybe TRBD1 (5 bases). The length of the CDR3 is 15 residues. Trimming took 0 bases from V and 0 from J, leaving 8 bases between them. CDR1 SGDLS and CDR2 YYNGEE come from the germline V gene. The CDR3 DNA reads TGTGCCAGCAGCGTAGGGGGCGTTAGCACAGATACGCAGTATTTT. Protein sequence: CASSVGGVSTDTQYF.

This clone was recorded only once. The CDR3 DNA sequence: TGTGCCAGTAGTATAGATTGGGGACGGAATCAGCCCCAGCATTTT. The encoded protein is CASSIDWGRNQPQHF. The chain employs TRBV19 and TRBJ1-5, with TRBD1 as a possible D gene (5 bases). V shed 0 bases and J shed 4 bases, with 10 bases lying between them. The CDR3 length is 15 residues. CDR1 and CDR2 (germline): LNHDA, SQIVND (reference sequence).

The rearrangement uses TRBV27 and TRBJ2-7, with 8 bases matching TRBD2. The trim removed 4 bases at V and 1 base at J, leaving 12 bases unmatched. The CDR3 sequence is 17 residues long. From germline, CDR1 is MNHEY and CDR2 SMNVEV (reference sequence). DNA of the CDR3: TGTGCCAGCAGTTCCCACACTAGCGGCGCTTATTCCTACGAGCAGTACTTC. Translating gives CASSSHTSGAYSYEQYF.

This rearrangement joins TRBV13 to TRBJ1-2; D is perhaps TRBD1 (5 bases). The CDR3 is made up of 13 amino acids. Trimming cost V 3 bases and J 4 bases, with 9 bases left between them. Germline V gives CDR1 PRHDT, CDR2 FYEKMQ (reference sequence). The CDR3 DNA is TGTGCCAGCAGCTTTCAGGGATTCTATGGCTACACCTTC. Protein: CASSFQGFYGYTF.

This chain links TRBV4-3 with TRBJ2-3; 9 positions agree with TRBD2. Germline lookup yields CDR1 LGHNA and CDR2 YSLEER. The ends lost 0 bases at V and 0 bases at J; junction bases unmatched: 19. CDR3 length equals 22 residues. The CDR3 DNA follows: TGCGCCAGCAGCCAAGATAGGGGACACCTTCGGCTAGCGGGGACTAGCACAGATACGCAGTATTTT. This translates into CASSQDRGHLRLAGTSTDTQYF.

The chain carries TRBV19 and TRBJ1-2; D perhaps matches TRBD1 (5 bases). The V gene's germline CDR1 is LNHDA and CDR2 SQIVND (reference sequence). This CDR3 is 16 amino acids long. Between the trimmed V and J ends, which lost 7 bases and 0 bases, there was a span of 18 bases. DNA of the CDR3: TGTGCCAGTACCATGGGGGTTTATAGAGCTAACTATGGCTACACCTTC. Translated: CASTMGVYRANYGYTF. The whole variable domain, remainder taken from reference TRBV19 and TRBJ1-2, is DGGITQSPKYLFRKEGQNVTLSCEQNLNHDAMYWYRQDPGQGLRLIYYSQIVNDFQKGDIAEGYSVSREKKESFPLTVTSAQKNPTAFYLCASTMGVYRANYGYTFGSGTRLTVV.

The rearrangement uses TRBV4-1 and TRBJ1-1, with D possibly matching TRBD1 (5 bases). CDR3 size: 15 residues. The germline CDR1 and CDR2 sequences are MGHRA and YSYEKL. Between the trimmed V and J ends, which lost 3 bases and 2 bases, there was a span of 13 bases. CDR3 residues: CASSQLEGENTEAFF. CDR3 bases: TGCGCCAGCAGCCAGCTAGAAGGGGAAAACACTGAAGCTTTCTTT.

The J gene is TRBJ1-1, the V gene TRBV7-9; possible D gene TRBD1, 6 bases. The CDR3 has 19 residues. Germline V CDR1 and CDR2: SEHNR, FQNEAQ (reference sequence). V shed 4 bases and J shed 0 bases, with 24 bases lying between them. The CDR3 DNA follows: TGTGCCAGCAGCTCACCCCCCATAGGGGGGGAGGGCATGAACACTGAAGCTTTCTTT. Amino acid sequence: CASSSPPIGGEGMNTEAFF.

The chain couples TRBV7-9 to TRBJ2-1; TRBD2 agrees at 13 bases. The CDR3 covers 15 residues. Germline values: CDR1 SEHNR, CDR2 FQNEAQ (reference sequence). The V gene end was trimmed by 5 bases and the J gene end by 8 bases; junction bases not matched to a gene: 6. In DNA, the CDR3 is TGTGCCAGCAGCCACCTCGGGACTAGCGGGGATGAGCAGTTCTTC. Translation: CASSHLGTSGDEQFF. The full variable domain, its missing parts supplied by reference TRBV7-9 and TRBJ2-1, is DTGVSQNPRHKITKRGQNVTFRCDPISEHNRLYWYRQTLGQGPEFLTYFQNEAQLEKSRLLSDRFSAERPKGSFSTLEIQRTEQGDSAMYLCASSHLGTSGDEQFFGPGTRLTVL.

The chain couples TRBV29-1 to TRBJ2-1, with TRBD1 matching over 8 bases. The CDR3 loop spans 13 amino acids. Trimming at V came to 6 bases and at J to 4 bases, leaving 5 bases not matched to a gene. Germline CDR1 SQVTM, CDR2 ANQGSEA. The CDR3: CSVTGGNYNEQFF. The CDR3 DNA follows: TGCAGCGTCACAGGGGGAAATTACAATGAGCAGTTCTTC.

V is TRBV29-1 and J is TRBJ2-5, with TRBD1 matching 7 bases. CDR1 SQVTM and CDR2 ANQGSEA come from the germline V gene. Unmatched junction bases numbered 6, after V lost 0 bases and J lost 2 bases. This CDR3 contains 15 residues. This CDR3 reads CSVEEAGTEQETQYF. The CDR3 DNA reads TGCAGCGTTGAAGAAGCCGGGACAGAACAAGAGACCCAGTACTTC.

The V gene is TRBV11-2, the J gene TRBJ1-2; 7 bases align to TRBD1. J gave up 6 bases and V 7 bases, and 11 bases lay outside the gene matches. Per germline, CDR1 SGHAT and CDR2 FQNNGV. CDR3 length: 14 residues. The CDR3: CASNLYQGVDGYTF. The CDR3 DNA reads as TGTGCCAGCAACCTATACCAGGGGGTTGATGGCTACACCTTC.

The rearrangement uses TRBV29-1 and TRBJ2-5, with D possibly being TRBD2 (5 bases). In germline, CDR1 is SQVTM, CDR2 ANQGSEA. The CDR3 sequence is 11 residues long. Trimming cost V 7 bases and J 5 bases, with 11 bases left between them. CDR3 residues: CSARRGETQYF. In DNA, the CDR3 is TGCAGCGCTAGGCGCGGGGAGACCCAGTACTTC.

The V call is TRBV29-1, the J call TRBJ1-1; D ambiguous. Germline CDR1 reads SQVTM; CDR2 reads ANQGSEA. This CDR3 is built from 12 residues. V was shortened by 0 bases and J by 8 bases, with 10 bases between the two germline ends. Here the CDR3 reads CSVEEVRFEAFF. As DNA, the CDR3 is TGCAGCGTTGAAGAAGTAAGGTTCGAAGCTTTCTTT.

The CDR3 loop is CASSLWGRSYNEQFF. The CDR3 bases are TGTGCCAGCAGCTTGTGGGGGCGAAGTTACAATGAGCAGTTCTTC. The chain employs TRBV5-6 and TRBJ2-1, with TRBD1 as a possible D gene (6 bases). This CDR3 region has 15 residues. V lost 1 base to trimming and J lost 4 bases, with 12 bases between them. Germline V lookup: CDR1 SGHDT, CDR2 YYEEEE.

The CDR3 sequence: CATSRETGGADTQYF. In nucleotides, the CDR3 is TGTGCCACCAGCAGAGAAACAGGGGGCGCAGATACGCAGTATTTT. This chain links TRBV15 with TRBJ2-3; 9 bases fit TRBD1. Germline CDR1 and CDR2: LNHNV and YYDKDF (reference sequence). The trim removed 0 bases at V and 4 bases at J, leaving 2 bases unmatched. The CDR3 totals 15 residues.

This CDR3 reads CASSRRGERGAGELFF. The CDR3 coding sequence is TGTGCCAGCAGCAGGCGGGGGGAGCGGGGCGCCGGGGAGCTGTTTTTT. The chain carries TRBV7-9 and TRBJ2-2; TRBD2 agrees at 8 bases. The junction had 11 bases not matched to a gene; V was cut back by 5 bases and J by 6 bases. Germline V lookup: CDR1 SEHNR, CDR2 FQNEAQ (reference sequence). This CDR3 is 16 amino acids long.

The gene calls are TRBV28 and TRBJ2-7; D gene unclear. The ends were cut back, 7 bases at V and 1 base at J, with 8 bases in the middle. The CDR3 is 12 amino acids. Germline CDR1 MDHEN, CDR2 SYDVKM. For the CDR3, the DNA is TGTGCCAGCACCACAGCTTCCTACGAGCAGTACTTC. Encoded protein: CASTTASYEQYF.

The chain employs TRBV5-1 and TRBJ1-1, with a tentative D call TRBD1 (5 bases). Deletions cut 0 bases from V and 5 bases from J, with 11 bases between. Germline CDR1 and CDR2: SGHRS and YFSETQ. This CDR3 comprises 14 residues. The CDR3: CASSLVRGSTEAFF. The CDR3 DNA follows: TGCGCCAGCAGCTTGGTCCGGGGCTCGACTGAAGCTTTCTTT.

This chain uses TRBV29-1 with TRBJ2-1; no reliable D call. V dropped 4 bases and J dropped 0 bases, with 10 bases sitting between them. Germline V gene data show CDR1 as SQVTM and CDR2 as ANQGSEA. CDR3 size: 14 residues. The CDR3 loop reads CSVVRPSSYNEQFF. The CDR3 region has the DNA TGCAGCGTTGTTCGCCCAAGCTCCTACAATGAGCAGTTCTTC.

V is TRBV7-9 and J is TRBJ2-7; 7 nucleotides match TRBD1. The CDR3 has 18 amino acids. V trimming: 5 bases; J trimming: 4 bases; junction bases outside the gene matches: 20. The germline gives CDR1 SEHNR, CDR2 FQNEAQ (reference sequence). CDR3 amino acids: CASSLRDSNVHEGYEQYF. In DNA, the CDR3 is TGTGCCAGCAGCCTGAGGGACAGTAATGTCCACGAGGGTTACGAGCAGTACTTC.

The chain carries TRBV6-5 and TRBJ2-1; perhaps TRBD2 as D (5 bases). Germline V gene sequence: CDR1 MNHEY, CDR2 SVGAGI. V dropped 0 bases and J dropped 6 bases, with 15 bases sitting between them. The CDR3 totals 16 residues. The CDR3 region is CASSYSIGRRGNEQFF. The DNA of the CDR3 is TGTGCCAGCAGTTACTCGATAGGGAGACGGGGCAATGAGCAGTTCTTC.

This chain links TRBV28 with TRBJ2-1; D is possibly TRBD2 (6 bases). The V end lost 6 bases, the J end lost 4 bases, and 16 bases lay between the germline ends. This CDR3 has 15 residues. CDR1 is MDHEN and CDR2 is SYDVKM in the germline V gene. The chain's CDR3 is CASSPVSSGYNEQFF. CDR3 nucleotides: TGTGCCAGCAGCCCCGTGTCCAGCGGGTACAATGAGCAGTTCTTC. The full variable domain, with the rest looked up from reference TRBV28 and TRBJ2-1, is DVKVTQSSRYLVKRTGEKVFLECVQDMDHENMFWYRQDPGLGLRLIYFSYDVKMKEKGDIPEGYSVSREKKERFSLILESASTNQTSMYLCASSPVSSGYNEQFFGPGTRLTVL.

V and J are TRBV25-1 and TRBJ2-5; 7 nucleotides align to TRBD2. CDR1 and CDR2 from the germline V gene are MGHDK and SYGVNS. V gave up 1 base and J gave up 1 base; unmatched junction bases: 6. The CDR3 loop spans 16 amino acids. CDR3 protein: CASSEWGSGLQETQYF. The CDR3 nucleotides are TGTGCCAGCAGTGAATGGGGTAGCGGGCTCCAAGAGACCCAGTACTTC.